This T cell receptor beta chain derives from a study of blood T cell repertoires in COVID-19. The cohort comprised adults aged about 18 to 100 years residing in about two dozen US areas. V shed 7 bases, J shed 3 bases, and the junction held 12 bases outside the gene matches. The V gene's germline CDR1 is LNHDA and CDR2 SQIVND (reference sequence). CDR3 length: 16 residues. Original processing notes: Reference gene primer amplification yielded estimated nucleated cell counts. Generated by immunoSEQ multiplex PCR, the TCRdb table keeps only in-frame clones and is missing some. The DNA was the basis for D and trimming; V, J and clone size are from that table. This sample carries some 300,000 clones, nearly 90% of them seen once, and the ten largest clones take around 4.3%.

Input material: PBMCs or T cells enriched from blood (not recorded which). The V gene is TRBV19, the J gene TRBJ1-1; 9 positions match TRBD1. This receptor was identified in a woman aged 18-35 years with acute COVID-19. CDR3 nucleotides: TGTGCCAGTAAGGTTCCGAGGACAGGGGAGGACACTGAAGCTTTCTTT. Protein sequence: CASKVPRTGEDTEAFF. Combining the CDR3 with reference TRBV19 and TRBJ1-1 gives the whole variable domain DGGITQSPKYLFRKEGQNVTLSCEQNLNHDAMYWYRQDPGQGLRLIYYSQIVNDFQKGDIAEGYSVSREKKESFPLTVTSAQKNPTAFYLCASKVPRTGEDTEAFFGQGTRLTVV.